The TCR beta chain described here comes from a study of blood T cells in healthy people across ages (dated by TCRdb to between 2015 and 2017). About the investigation overall: In model experiments, template switching captured about one uniquely barcoded TCR beta cDNA molecule for every two T cells. Age-related changes in TCR beta repertoire diversity were measured in the study by deep sequencing normalized with unique cDNA molecular identifiers. Four age groups were formed from the donors: young (average roughly 16 years), middle-aged (less than 40), aged (62) and long-lived (82). Donors of different ages were randomly distributed across sequencing lanes to avoid experimental bias. For two donors (one aged 18 to 29 and one aged 80 or older), the study analyzed two additional independent replicas of 1 million unique cDNA reads from the same blood draw.

Library creation used 5' RACE. The run used an Illumina HiSeq 2500. A second PCR of roughly 6 to 11 cycles was run with a J-beta primer mix and a sample-barcoded 5' primer. A unique molecular identifier was introduced onto each TCR beta cDNA molecule by a template-switch 5' adaptor carrying 12 random nucleotides. Each sample yielded at least 2.5 million CDR3-containing paired-end reads. All of the RNA was converted into first-strand cDNA using the Mint cDNA synthesis kit, with a TRBC-specific oligonucleotide serving as the primer. After uracil-DNA glycosylase treatment, a first 18-cycle PCR used universal primers M1SS and BC2_uni_R on all cDNA. The published analysis was carried out like this. For normalization, 1 million high-quality reads, each with a distinct molecular identifier, were randomly selected from each sample. Instead of being binned into consensus sequences, reads that shared molecular identifiers were thrown out. MiTCR, run with a Q25 quality threshold and the strictest error-elimination algorithm, handled CDR3 identification, clonotype clustering and error correction. A nonparametric unseen species model using Euler transformation provided a lower-bound estimate of total TCR beta diversity. TCRdb trimmed the raw reads at Q25, called clones with MiXCR and kept productive beta chains. Each entry is one CDR3 protein sequence, shown with its most common DNA and genes. The authors' filters were not applied to this entry. The sample data list more than 700,000 distinct CDR3 sequences, and around half of these were observed just once. Together, the top ten hold around 18% of the sample.

On the study overall, not on this receptor specifically: Observed TCR beta diversity correlated strongly with the percentage of naive T cells measured by flow cytometry. Because profiling used bulk unsorted PBMCs, naive and antigen-experienced compartments could not be compared conclusively. Compared with the aged group, the long-lived group had more naive CD4+ T cells, fewer expanded clones and increased TCR diversity, a pattern suggesting age selection. Donor CMV infection status was unknown, potentially confounding age-related changes in expanded clonotypes. Observed TCR beta diversity per million T cells fell roughly linearly with age, and a significant reduction was already apparent by age around 39. Estimates of total diversity based on one million sequenced T cells were considered lower bounds and underestimates.

As encoded in the germline V gene, CDR1 is KGHDR while CDR2 is SFDVKD. Measured from the cysteine to the phenylalanine, the CDR3 is 16 residues long. Just CDR3 DNA is preserved here, 48 bases in frame from base 1. The germline V end is reduced by 4 bases and the J end by 5 bases; junction bases left unmatched: 11. The 39 donors, aged about 6 to 95 years, were systemically healthy Caucasian individuals from Russia. Each donor gave 8 to 10 milliliters of peripheral blood, drawn into EDTA-treated Vacutainer tubes. Ficoll-Paque density-gradient centrifugation was used to isolate PBMCs, with at least 7 million per sample. Trizol reagent was used to extract total RNA from the PBMCs, yielding at least 5 micrograms per sample. For every donor, flow cytometry on a PBMC aliquot measured the percentage of naive CD45RAhigh/CD27high T cells. Of note for this clonotype: It lacks a known antigen. No much larger clonotype is one base removed from it; base qualities were not supplied.

The rearranged segments are TRBV24-1 and TRBJ2-3; TRBD2 matches 7 bases in the middle. The source material was blood. The source of this sequence is a man aged 80 or over in good health. In nucleotide form, the sequence is TGTGCCACCAGTGAGGCCAGGAGTAGCGGGTTAGATACGCAGTATTTT. Protein translation: CATSEARSSGLDTQYF.